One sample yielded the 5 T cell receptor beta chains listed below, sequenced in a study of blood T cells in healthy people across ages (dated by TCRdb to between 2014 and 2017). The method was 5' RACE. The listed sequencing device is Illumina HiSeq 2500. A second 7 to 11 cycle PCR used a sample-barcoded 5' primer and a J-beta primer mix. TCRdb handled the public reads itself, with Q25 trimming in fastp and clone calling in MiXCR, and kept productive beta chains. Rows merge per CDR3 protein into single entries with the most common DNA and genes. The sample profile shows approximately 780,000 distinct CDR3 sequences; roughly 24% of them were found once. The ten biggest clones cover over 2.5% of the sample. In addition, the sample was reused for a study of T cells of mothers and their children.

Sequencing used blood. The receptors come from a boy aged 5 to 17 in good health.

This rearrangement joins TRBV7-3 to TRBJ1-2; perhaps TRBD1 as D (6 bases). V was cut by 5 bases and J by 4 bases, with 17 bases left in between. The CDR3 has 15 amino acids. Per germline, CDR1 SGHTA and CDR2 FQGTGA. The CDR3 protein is CASSPNPGHSYGYTF. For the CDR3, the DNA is TGTGCCAGCAGCCCGAACCCGGGACACTCCTATGGCTACACCTTC.

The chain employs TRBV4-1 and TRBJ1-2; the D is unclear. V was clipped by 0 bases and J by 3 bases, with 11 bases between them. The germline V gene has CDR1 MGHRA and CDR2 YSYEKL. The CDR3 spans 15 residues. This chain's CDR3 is CASSQDDRAYYGYTF. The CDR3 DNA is TGCGCCAGCAGCCAAGACGATCGCGCCTACTATGGCTACACCTTC.

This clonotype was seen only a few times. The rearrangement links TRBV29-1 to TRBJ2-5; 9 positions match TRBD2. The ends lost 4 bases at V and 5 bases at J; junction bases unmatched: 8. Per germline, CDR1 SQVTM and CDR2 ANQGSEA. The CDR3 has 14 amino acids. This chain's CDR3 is CSVGGGGASETQYF. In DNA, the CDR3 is TGCAGCGTTGGGGGCGGGGGGGCCTCGGAGACCCAGTACTTC.

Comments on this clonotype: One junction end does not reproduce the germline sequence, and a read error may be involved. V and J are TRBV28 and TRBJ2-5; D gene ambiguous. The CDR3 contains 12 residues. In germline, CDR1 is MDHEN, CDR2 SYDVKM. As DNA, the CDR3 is TGTGCCAGCCGCACGGGCCAAGGGACCCAGTACTTC. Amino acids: CASRTGQGTQYF.

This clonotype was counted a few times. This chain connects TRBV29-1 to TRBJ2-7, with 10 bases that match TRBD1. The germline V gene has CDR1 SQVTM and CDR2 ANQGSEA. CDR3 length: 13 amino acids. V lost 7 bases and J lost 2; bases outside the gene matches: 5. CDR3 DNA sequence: TGCAGCGCCACGGGACAGGGGACCTACGAGCAGTACTTC. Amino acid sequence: CSATGQGTYEQYF.